These 5 T cell receptor beta chains were all obtained from the same sample, sequenced in a study of cytomegalovirus exposure and HLA in healthy donors. The repertoire was sequenced with immunoSEQ multiplex PCR; TCRdb's copy has only in-frame clones and lacks some. In the table there are fewer than 250,000 clones, 83% of which are singletons. The specimen sequenced was PBMCs. The source of these receptors is a woman younger than 30 in good health and CMV-seronegative.

V usage is TRBV28 and J usage is TRBJ1-2, with D possibly matching TRBD1 (5 bases). CDR1 is MDHEN, CDR2 SYDVKM, per germline. The CDR3 covers 15 residues. Trimming pared 4 bases from V and 5 bases from J, leaving 17 bases between. This CDR3 is CASSSGPPIIYGYTF. CDR3 DNA: TGTGCCAGCAGTTCGGGGCCTCCGATAATTTATGGCTACACCTTC.

The V call is TRBV6-5, the J call TRBJ2-7, with TRBD1 matching 7 bases. V gave up 2 bases and J gave up 5 bases; unmatched junction bases: 9. Germline CDR1 and CDR2: MNHEY and SVGAGI. The CDR3 has 15 amino acids. CDR3 nucleotide sequence: TGTGCCAGCAGTTACGCCCGACAGGGAACTAACGAGCAGTACTTC. Its protein is CASSYARQGTNEQYF.

The rearrangement links TRBV4-1 to TRBJ2-5; possible D gene TRBD1, 5 bases. The CDR3 length is 15 residues. The ends were cut back, 1 base at V and 5 bases at J, with 14 bases in the middle. Germline CDR1 is MGHRA and CDR2 is YSYEKL. DNA for the CDR3: TGCGCCAGCAGCCAAGTCCCAGGGTATGGCGAGACCCAGTACTTC. The encoded protein is CASSQVPGYGETQYF.

The sample holds one count of this clone. V is TRBV30 and J is TRBJ2-3; the D is unclear. CDR1 is GTSNPN and CDR2 is SVGIG in the germline V gene (reference sequence). This CDR3 has 14 residues. With 4 bases removed from V and 0 bases from J, the gap between germline ends came to 11 bases. The DNA of the CDR3 is TGTGCCTGGATTTCCGGCACGAGCACAGATACGCAGTATTTT. It specifies CAWISGTSTDTQYF.

This clone has only a few counts. The rearrangement links TRBV7-3 to TRBJ2-2, with D unclear. Germline loops: CDR1 SGHTA, CDR2 FQGTGA. CDR3 length equals 12 residues. With 7 bases removed from V and 3 bases from J, the gap between germline ends came to 6 bases. CDR3 region: CASTPDTGELFF. CDR3 nucleotides: TGTGCCAGCACCCCCGACACCGGGGAGCTGTTTTTT.